The 14 T cell receptor beta chains below all came from one sample that was sequenced in a study of blood T cells in healthy people across ages. Primed by a sample-barcoded 5' primer and a J-beta primer mix, a second PCR proceeded for about 7 to 11 cycles. TCRdb reprocessed the 5' RACE reads via MiXCR and lists one record per CDR3 protein. Of around 1.1 million distinct CDR3 sequences in the sample, 30% to 40% are singletons; the top ten hold approximately 14%. Sequencing was carried out using blood. These receptors were collected from a man younger than 35 in good health.

This clonotype has just one count. One end of the junction does not line up with germline, which may come from a read error. V and J are TRBV11-2 and TRBJ2-1; TRBD2 matches at 11 bases. Per the germline V gene, CDR1 is SGHAT and CDR2 is FQNNGV. There are 15 residues in the CDR3. CDR3 protein: CASSPDGTSGNVQFF. The DNA for the CDR3 is TGTGCCAGCAGCCCAGATGGGACTAGCGGTAATGTGCAGTTCTTC.

This clonotype was picked up a small number of times. The chain recombines TRBV20-1 with TRBJ1-3, with D perhaps matching TRBD1 (5 bases). With 6 bases removed from V and 3 bases from J, the gap between germline ends came to 12 bases. The CDR3 has 13 amino acids. The germline CDR1 and CDR2 sequences are DFQATT and SNEGSKA (reference sequence). CDR3 nucleotide sequence: TGCAGTGCGGGGGATATTGATGGAAACACCATATATTTT. Amino acids: CSAGDIDGNTIYF.

The V gene is TRBV4-3, the J gene TRBJ1-3; the match to TRBD1 covers 7 bases. V lost 0 bases, J lost 4 bases, and 6 bases stayed unmatched. The CDR3 extends over 16 amino acids. CDR1 and CDR2 (germline): LGHNA, YSLEER. The CDR3 sequence: CASSQDQTGAGNTIYF. The CDR3 region has the DNA TGCGCCAGCAGCCAAGACCAAACAGGGGCCGGAAACACCATATATTTT.

The chain joins TRBV20-1 to TRBJ1-5; D may be TRBD1 (5 bases). This CDR3 region has 14 residues. V was pared by 5 bases and J by 6 bases, with 17 bases between. Germline V gene sequence: CDR1 DFQATT, CDR2 SNEGSKA (reference sequence). CDR3 sequence (DNA): TGCAGTGCTTGGGACGAGGTAGGACTTCAGCCCCAGCATTTT. Translated, it gives CSAWDEVGLQPQHF.

The genes are TRBV20-1 and TRBJ2-5, with D maybe TRBD1 (6 bases). Germline lookup yields CDR1 DFQATT and CDR2 SNEGSKA (reference sequence). This CDR3 has 14 residues. V lost 5 bases and J 7 bases, leaving 20 bases between the germline ends. The CDR3 nucleotides are TGCAGTGCTGGACGAAGGGGGTCCGGAGGGACCCAGTACTTC. Translating it yields CSAGRRGSGGTQYF.

CDR3 coding DNA: TGTGCCAGCAGCCATATGAGGGGTACCCCTGGGGCCAACGTCCTGACTTTC. Translation gives CASSHMRGTPGANVLTF. The genes are TRBV14 and TRBJ2-6; D could derive from TRBD1 or TRBD2 (5 bases each). Germline V gene lookup returns CDR1 SGHDN and CDR2 FVKESK. There are 17 residues in the CDR3. Trimming pared 3 bases from V and 2 bases from J, leaving 14 bases between.

This clonotype was recorded a few times. V is TRBV29-1 and J is TRBJ1-1; TRBD1 might be the D (5 bases). The CDR3 loop spans 13 amino acids. CDR1 and CDR2 from the germline V gene are SQVTM and ANQGSEA. The germline V and J ends were trimmed by 1 base and 4 bases, with 10 bases remaining between them. The CDR3 nucleotides are TGCAGCGTTGAAGTCAAAAGGGGCACTGAAGCTTTCTTT. Protein product: CSVEVKRGTEAFF.

The chain uses TRBV2 and TRBJ2-5; D perhaps matches TRBD1 (6 bases). With the DNA end fitting TRBJ2-7 better, the J assignment may be wrong. Germline V gene lookup returns CDR1 SNHLY and CDR2 FYNNEI. This CDR3 comprises 13 residues. DNA of the CDR3: TGTGCCAGCAGCGCCAGACAGGCCTACGAGCAGTACTTC. Protein: CASSARQAYEQYF.

This clonotype was seen at least ten times. This chain links TRBV29-1 with TRBJ2-1; D may be TRBD1 (5 bases). CDR3 length: 14 amino acids. Deletions cut 5 bases from V and 0 bases from J, with 11 bases between. Germline-derived CDR1 and CDR2 are SQVTM and ANQGSEA. CDR3 region: CSVLGPSSYNEQFF. The DNA of the CDR3 is TGCAGCGTTCTGGGGCCCAGCTCCTACAATGAGCAGTTCTTC.

A remark on this clonotype: A much bigger clone sits one base away, suggesting this may be a read error. This sequence joins TRBV5-1 and TRBJ2-1; D is unresolved. Germline V CDR1 and CDR2: SGHRS, YFSETQ. This CDR3 contains 14 residues. Trimming left V 2 bases short and J 10 bases short, with 16 bases between. CDR3 bases: TGCGCCAGCAGCTTAGCCGGCAGTAATTACGAGCAGTTCTTC. Translated, it gives CASSLAGSNYEQFF.

This clonotype was counted only a few times. The chain has TRBV10-3 and TRBJ1-2; a weak D match, TRBD1 (5 bases). The germline gives CDR1 ENHRY, CDR2 SYGVKD. Deletions cut 11 bases from V and 1 base from J, with 17 bases between. The CDR3 has 14 residues. In nucleotides, the CDR3 is TGTGCCTCCAAGCGGGACGGCAATAACTATGGCTACACCTTC. Translated: CASKRDGNNYGYTF.

Turning to this clonotype: One end of the junction fails to match germline, which may point to a read error. The rearrangement links TRBV7-2 to TRBJ2-1; D remains ambiguous. This CDR3 is 11 amino acids long. Germline V gene lookup returns CDR1 SGHTA and CDR2 FQGNSA. CDR3 DNA sequence: TGTGTCAGCAGTCAATACAATGAGCAGTTCTTC. The encoded protein is CVSSQYNEQFF.

A few counts support this clonotype. V is TRBV4-3 and J is TRBJ1-1; D unresolved. V lost 1 base and J 5 bases, leaving 20 bases between the germline ends. Germline V gene sequence: CDR1 LGHNA, CDR2 YSLEER. The CDR3 extends over 17 amino acids. The chain's CDR3 is CASSQGFSRVFGTEAFF. In DNA form, the CDR3 reads TGCGCCAGCAGCCAAGGTTTCAGCCGGGTTTTCGGGACTGAAGCTTTCTTT.

This clonotype has a count of ten or more. This sequence joins TRBV10-3 and TRBJ2-3, with D unresolved. V was shortened by 3 bases and J by 2 bases, with 6 bases between the two germline ends. Germline V gene sequence: CDR1 ENHRY, CDR2 SYGVKD. This CDR3 is 13 amino acids long. Here the CDR3 DNA reads TGTGCCATCAGTGACCTCAACACAGATACGCAGTATTTT. This gives the protein CAISDLNTDTQYF.